One sample yielded the 31 T cell receptor beta chains listed below, sequenced in a study of CD8+ T cells in alopecia areata. RNA was extracted and reverse transcribed into cDNA as the sequencing template. Only in-frame clones appear in the TCRdb table, and some are missing; sequencing was by immunoSEQ multiplex PCR. This sample carries about 110,000 clones, none of them present only once. The sequencing sample was made of lesional skin. The receptor set was obtained from a C3H/HeJ mouse with alopecia areata. The mouse line has the MHC haplotype H2-k.

This clone was seen more than once but under ten times. Gene names refer to mouse genes. The CDR3 end falls 4 residues outside the read, so it is completed with the germline J gene. This chain uses TRBV19 with TRBJ2-1; 9 bases match TRBD2. With V trimmed by 5 bases and J by 4 bases, 7 bases remained unmatched. The germline V gene has CDR1 FNHDT and CDR2 SITEND (reference sequence). The CDR3 is made up of 15 amino acids. The CDR3 is CASSETGGDYAEQFF. The sequenced part of the CDR3 DNA is TGTGCCAGCAGCGAGACTGGGGGTGATTATGCT.

This clone was observed a handful of times. Gene names refer to mouse genes. The read halts 4 residues ahead of the CDR3 end, with the missing end drawn from the germline J gene. The rearrangement uses TRBV13-3 and TRBJ2-7; TRBD2 aligns across 9 bases. V gave up 0 bases and J gave up 0 bases; unmatched junction bases: 7. The CDR3 totals 17 residues. Germline loops: CDR1 NNHDY, CDR2 SYVADS. The CDR3 spells CASSDDWGAMSSYEQYF. CDR3 DNA, as far as it was read: TGTGCCAGCAGTGATGACTGGGGGGCCATGAGCTCCTAT.

This clone has at least ten counts. Gene names and germline match the mouse. The CDR3: CTCSARDRGDTGQLYF. The covered CDR3 bases are TGCACCTGCAGTGCCCGGGACAGGGGAGACACCGGG. V and J are TRBV1 and TRBJ2-2; 10 bases fit TRBD1. The CDR3 end falls 4 residues outside the read, so it is completed with the germline J gene. The J segment lost 3 bases and the V segment lost 3 bases, leaving 4 bases of the junction unmatched. This CDR3 is built from 16 residues. CDR1 and CDR2 from the germline V gene are NSQYPW and LRSPGD (reference sequence). The variable domain in full, completed from reference TRBV1 and TRBJ2-2, reads VTLLEQNPRWRLVPRGQAVNLRCILKNSQYPWMSWYQQDLQKQLQWLFTLRSPGDKEVKSLPGADYLATRVTDTELRLQVANMSQGRTLYCTCSARDRGDTGQLYFGEGSKLTVL.

This clone was detected only a few times. The gene names given are mouse names. Read coverage stops 4 residues before the CDR3 terminus; the germline J gene supplies the remainder. This chain uses TRBV13-3 with TRBJ1-1; 7 nucleotides agree with TRBD1. J was trimmed by 4 bases and V by 6 bases; bases with no gene match: 12. Per the germline V gene, CDR1 is NNHDY and CDR2 is SYVADS. There are 15 residues in the CDR3. The DNA read from the CDR3 is TGTGCCAGCACCAACCTCAGACAGGGTCGCACA. It is translated as CASTNLRQGRT. The full-length CDR3 reads as CASTNLRQGRTEVFF.

In this sample, this clone turned up a few times. Gene labels here are mouse ones. The read terminates 4 residues before the CDR3 end, so the remaining end is supplied by the germline J gene. The chain employs TRBV13-3 and TRBJ2-4; D is perhaps TRBD1 (6 bases). CDR3 size: 12 residues. Germline V lookup: CDR1 NNHDY, CDR2 SYVADS. CDR3 DNA, as far as it was read: TGTGCCAGTACAGGGAGAGAAAAC. Translation gives CASTGREN. The entire CDR3 protein is CASTGRENTLYF.

In regard to this clone: Mouse names are used for the genes. The read terminates 4 residues before the CDR3 end, so the remaining end is supplied by the germline J gene. V usage is TRBV13-3 and J usage is TRBJ2-1, with 9 bases matching TRBD2. The CDR3 runs to 16 residues. After removal of 4 bases from V and 0 bases from J, the junction contained 5 bases not matched to a gene. Germline V gives CDR1 NNHDY, CDR2 SYVADS. CDR3 amino acids: CASSKGGGANYAEQFF. The part of the CDR3 DNA that was read is TGTGCCAGCAGTAAGGGTGGGGGGGCTAACTATGCT.

About this clone: Any gene name here is a mouse gene name. The CDR3 loop reads CASSINRIDTQYF. The CDR3 DNA, read in part, is TGTGCCAGCAGTATTAACAGGATAGAC. This chain joins TRBV19 and TRBJ2-5; TRBD1 is a possible D gene (5 bases). The observed sequence ends 4 residues before the CDR3 terminus, with the missing tail filled in from the germline J gene. Germline V gene sequence: CDR1 FNHDT, CDR2 SITEND (reference sequence). The CDR3 is 13 amino acids.

This clone was seen a few times. The germline and genes are mouse ones. From the germline J gene comes the end of the CDR3, since the read stops 4 residues before it. This sequence joins TRBV13-1 and TRBJ2-1, with TRBD2 matching 8 bases. CDR1 and CDR2 (germline): NSHNY, SYGAGN. The V and J ends lost 1 base and 0 bases, in that order; junction bases with no gene match: 3. The CDR3 spans 16 residues. The CDR3 loop is CASSDPGLGNYAEQFF. CDR3 DNA (partial): TGTGCCAGCAGTGATCCCGGACTGGGTAACTATGCT.

This clone turned up a few times. Mouse gene names and germline throughout. The sequenced fragment ends 4 residues before the CDR3 boundary, so the rest is inferred from the germline J gene. The identical CDR3 is also encoded by other nucleotide sequences in the sample. The V call is TRBV1, the J call TRBJ2-5, with a possible D match to TRBD2 (6 bases). Germline V gene sequence: CDR1 NSQYPW, CDR2 LRSPGD (reference sequence). The germline V and J ends were trimmed by 0 bases and 2 bases, with 12 bases remaining between them. This CDR3 is built from 16 residues. This chain's CDR3 is CTCSADPRTVQDTQYF. Incomplete CDR3 DNA: TGCACCTGCAGTGCAGATCCGAGGACTGTCCAAGAC.

This clone was found a few times. Gene names and germline refer to mouse. Read coverage stops 4 residues before the CDR3 terminus; the germline J gene supplies the remainder. The gene calls are TRBV19 and TRBJ2-3; no reliable D call. Between the trimmed V and J ends, which lost 2 bases and 0 bases, there was a span of 7 bases. CDR1 and CDR2 (germline): FNHDT, SITEND (reference sequence). The CDR3 runs to 14 residues. The CDR3 bases that were read are TGTGCCAGCAGTATTATTGGGAGTGCAGAA. Protein: CASSIIGSAE. The whole CDR3 is CASSIIGSAETLYF.

To note about this clone: Genes here carry mouse names. The read falls 4 residues short of the CDR3 end, and the missing part is taken from the germline J gene. Distinct nucleotide sequences in the sample also encode this CDR3. The V and J genes are TRBV13-3 and TRBJ2-5; TRBD1 matches at 9 bases. The CDR3 contains 14 residues. CDR1 is NNHDY, CDR2 SYVADS, per germline. CDR3: CASSLTGGEDTQYF. The CDR3 bases that were read are TGTGCCAGCAGTCTCACAGGGGGCGAAGAC.

This clone came up a few times. Each gene name is a mouse one. The read terminates 4 residues before the CDR3 end, so the remaining end is supplied by the germline J gene. The V call is TRBV13-1, the J call TRBJ2-1; tentatively, D is TRBD1 (6 bases). Germline CDR1 is NSHNY and CDR2 is SYGAGN. Between the trimmed V and J ends, which lost 5 bases and 4 bases, there was a span of 13 bases. CDR3 size: 14 residues. The part of the CDR3 DNA that was read is TGTGCCAGCAGACAGGGTGAATATTATGCT. It is translated as CASRQGEYYA. From start to end, the CDR3 is CASRQGEYYAEQFF.

For this clone: Gene and germline names: mouse. The CDR3 end falls 4 residues outside the read, so it is completed with the germline J gene. The chain couples TRBV13-3 to TRBJ2-4; D possibly corresponds to TRBD1 (6 bases). Germline V gene data show CDR1 as NNHDY and CDR2 as SYVADS. This CDR3 is built from 14 residues. The CDR3 protein is CASTHRERINTLYF. CDR3 bases read: TGTGCCAGCACCCACAGGGAAAGGATAAAC. Full variable domain (outside the CDR3, taken from reference TRBV13-3 and TRBJ2-4): EAAVTQSPRSKVAVTGGKVTLSCHQTNNHDYMYWYRQDTGHGLRLIHYSYVADSTEKGDIPDGYKASRPSQENFSLILELASLSQTAVYFCASTHRERINTLYFGAGTRLSVL.

This clone was detected ten times or more. Genes and germline come from the mouse. The DNA ends 4 residues before the CDR3 does, and the rest of the CDR3 is filled in from the germline J gene. Other DNA sequences in this specimen translate into the identical CDR3. The genes are TRBV13-3 and TRBJ2-1; 11 bases align to TRBD2. The CDR3 extends over 16 amino acids. The V and J ends lost 4 bases and 1 base, in that order; junction bases with no gene match: 4. CDR1 and CDR2 (germline): NNHDY, SYVADS. The CDR3 is CASSSGTGGNYAEQFF. CDR3 bases read: TGTGCCAGCAGTTCCGGGACTGGGGGCAACTATGCT.

The sample holds a few counts of this clone. The genes and germline here are from mouse. The read stops 4 residues short of the end of the CDR3; the missing end is completed from the germline J gene. The chain joins TRBV19 to TRBJ2-1; 10 bases are a match to TRBD2. Germline CDR1 is FNHDT and CDR2 is SITEND (reference sequence). The CDR3 runs 17 residues. With V trimmed by 1 base and J by 5 bases, 9 bases remained unmatched. The DNA read from the CDR3 is TGTGCCAGCAGTATAAACCCCCCTGGACTGGGGGATGCT. This codes for CASSINPPGLGDA. The complete CDR3 protein is CASSINPPGLGDAEQFF.

On this clone: Genes and germline are mouse. The read ends 4 residues shy of where the CDR3 ends; the end is completed using the germline J gene. The chain employs TRBV13-3 and TRBJ2-3; 7 bases line up with TRBD2. This CDR3 comprises 13 residues. Germline values: CDR1 NNHDY, CDR2 SYVADS. The V segment lost 7 bases and the J segment 0 bases; nucleotides outside the gene matches: 2. CDR3 amino acids: CASLGESAETLYF. The DNA read from the CDR3 is TGTGCCAGCCTGGGGGAAAGTGCAGAA.

This clone was seen ten or more times. Germline and genes here are mouse. The read halts 4 residues ahead of the CDR3 end, with the missing end drawn from the germline J gene. The genes are TRBV1 and TRBJ2-1; the D gene is possibly TRBD1 (6 bases). Per the germline V gene, CDR1 is NSQYPW and CDR2 is LRSPGD (reference sequence). The CDR3 has 14 residues. Trimming cost V 6 bases and J 0 bases, with 9 bases left between them. The part of the CDR3 DNA that was read is TGCACCTGCAGGGGGACATCTAACTATGCT. Its translation is CTCRGTSNYA. The entire CDR3 protein reads CTCRGTSNYAEQFF.

A word on this clone: Any gene name here is a mouse gene name. The sequenced fragment ends 4 residues before the CDR3 boundary, so the rest is inferred from the germline J gene. The rearrangement links TRBV1 to TRBJ1-1, with unresolved D. Germline-derived CDR1 and CDR2 are NSQYPW and LRSPGD (reference sequence). There are 14 residues in the CDR3. Trimming shortened V by 0 bases and J by 3 bases, and 8 bases separated the two germline ends. The CDR3: CTCSADWVYTEVFF. Incomplete CDR3 DNA: TGCACCTGCAGTGCAGATTGGGTTTACACA.

This clone was recorded many times. Here the gene names and germline are mouse. CDR3 in amino acids: CASSAGQGKDEQYF. The sequenced CDR3 bases are TGTGCCAGCAGTGCGGGACAGGGGAAGGAT. The genes are TRBV13-3 and TRBJ2-7; 10 bases agree with TRBD1. Read data end 4 residues before the CDR3 end; the end is taken from the germline J gene. Germline values: CDR1 NNHDY, CDR2 SYVADS. The CDR3 sequence is 14 residues long.

As to this clone: The gene names given are mouse names. The DNA ends 4 residues before the CDR3 does, and the rest of the CDR3 is filled in from the germline J gene. The gene calls are TRBV1 and TRBJ1-1, with 8 positions matching TRBD1. The CDR3 spans 12 residues. With 10 bases clipped from V and 0 bases from J, the junction kept 1 base outside the gene matches. Germline V lookup: CDR1 NSQYPW, CDR2 LRSPGD (reference sequence). The CDR3 here is CTSGQANTEVFF. The sequenced part of the CDR3 DNA is TGCACCTCGGGACAGGCAAACACA.

There are a few counts of this clone. All gene names here are mouse names. The observed sequence ends 4 residues before the CDR3 terminus, with the missing tail filled in from the germline J gene. The chain has TRBV17 and TRBJ2-5, with D tentatively TRBD1 (5 bases). This CDR3 comprises 13 residues. CDR1 and CDR2 from the germline V gene are MNHDT and YYDKIL. The DNA read from the CDR3 is TGTGCTAGCAGTCTCAGGGAACCAGAC. It is translated as CASSLREPD. The entire CDR3 protein is CASSLREPDTQYF. The variable domain in full, with the rest retrieved from reference TRBV17 and TRBJ2-5, is DTTVKQNPRYKLARVGKPVNLICSQTMNHDTMYWYQKKPNQAPKLLLFYYDKILNREADTFEKFQSSRPNNSFCSLYIGSAGLEYSAMYLCASSLREPDTQYFGPGTRLLVL.

The table lists this clone with a few counts. These gene names are mouse names. The read ends 4 residues early relative to the CDR3; the germline J gene fills the gap. The V gene is TRBV16, the J gene TRBJ1-2, with 8 bases aligning to TRBD1. CDR1 is SGHSA and CDR2 is FRNQAP in the germline V gene. The CDR3 totals 13 residues. The sequenced CDR3 bases are TGTGCAAGCAGCCTGACAGGGGAGTCC. Translated: CASSLTGES. The entire CDR3 sequence reads CASSLTGESDYTF.

A word on this clone: Genes and germline are mouse. Read coverage stops 4 residues before the CDR3 terminus; the germline J gene supplies the remainder. The rearrangement uses TRBV13-2 and TRBJ2-1; 8 nucleotides line up with TRBD1. The CDR3 extends over 14 amino acids. Germline V gene lookup returns CDR1 NNHNN and CDR2 SYGAGS (reference sequence). With V trimmed by 3 bases and J by 5 bases, 4 bases remained unmatched. This CDR3 is CASGGTGSHAEQFF. The sequenced CDR3 bases are TGTGCCAGCGGTGGGACAGGGAGCCATGCT.

This clone was seen repeatedly, ten times or more. Here the gene names and germline are mouse. The read ends 4 residues shy of where the CDR3 ends; the end is completed using the germline J gene. The V gene is TRBV13-3, the J gene TRBJ2-7, with 7 nucleotides matching TRBD1. The germline V gene has CDR1 NNHDY and CDR2 SYVADS. V lost 1 base and J lost 1; bases outside the gene matches: 2. This CDR3 region has 14 residues. Incomplete CDR3 DNA: TGTGCCAGCAGTGATCAGACAGGGTCCTAT. Its protein is CASSDQTGSY. In full, the CDR3 reads CASSDQTGSYEQYF.

About this clone itself: Genes and germline come from the mouse. The read ends 4 residues shy of where the CDR3 ends; the end is completed using the germline J gene. The J gene is TRBJ2-1, the V gene TRBV1, with 7 bases fitting TRBD1. V lost 5 bases to trimming and J lost 3 bases; unmatched junction nucleotides: 4. The CDR3 has 14 residues. Per the germline V gene, CDR1 is NSQYPW and CDR2 is LRSPGD (reference sequence). Incomplete CDR3 DNA: TGCACCTGCAGTCGGGACAGCCCCTATGCT. It translates to CTCSRDSPYA. The whole CDR3 protein is CTCSRDSPYAEQFF.

There are a few counts of this clone. Gene names and germline refer to mouse. The missing CDR3 end, 4 residues past where the read stops, is filled in from the germline J gene. This chain uses TRBV31 with TRBJ1-2; D might be TRBD1 (6 bases). Per germline, CDR1 GKSSPN and CDR2 SITVG. The V gene lost 0 bases and the J gene lost 3 bases, with 11 bases spanning the gap. This CDR3 comprises 14 residues. The CDR3: CAWSLARGDSDYTF. CDR3 DNA, as far as it was read: TGTGCCTGGAGTCTAGCCAGGGGAGACTCC.

This clone has just a few counts. Gene names follow the mouse nomenclature. Read sequence stops 4 residues before the CDR3 end, and the germline J gene provides the missing end. The chain joins TRBV13-3 to TRBJ2-5, with 12 bases identical to TRBD2. CDR1 and CDR2 (germline): NNHDY, SYVADS. The CDR3 totals 17 residues. Partial CDR3 DNA: TGTGCCAGCAGTCCCCATGACTGGGGGGGCGGGGTAGAC. Encoded protein: CASSPHDWGGGVD. The whole CDR3 protein reads CASSPHDWGGGVDTQYF. The full variable domain, in which reference TRBV13-3 and TRBJ2-5 provide the parts outside the CDR3, is EAAVTQSPRSKVAVTGGKVTLSCHQTNNHDYMYWYRQDTGHGLRLIHYSYVADSTEKGDIPDGYKASRPSQENFSLILELASLSQTAVYFCASSPHDWGGGVDTQYFGPGTRLLVL.

Turning to this clone: Gene names follow the mouse nomenclature. Coverage ceases 4 residues before the CDR3 finishes, and the germline J gene fills in the end. The V gene is TRBV13-3, the J gene TRBJ2-7; 12 bases map to TRBD2. The CDR3 is 15 amino acids. The germline CDR1 and CDR2 sequences are NNHDY and SYVADS. Here the CDR3 reads CASSEWTGGENEQYF. Partial CDR3 DNA: TGTGCCAGCAGTGAATGGACTGGGGGGGAGAAT.

Notes on this clone: Mouse germline and gene names are used. From the germline J gene comes the end of the CDR3, since the read stops 4 residues before it. The chain links TRBV19 to TRBJ2-3; D is perhaps TRBD2 (7 bases). The CDR3 sequence is 16 residues long. Germline V gives CDR1 FNHDT, CDR2 SITEND (reference sequence). V was pared by 2 bases and J by 2 bases, with 15 bases between. The CDR3 protein is CASSMWGARDAETLYF. CDR3 DNA (partial): TGTGCCAGCAGTATGTGGGGGGCGCGGGATGCAGAA.

Comment on this clone: Any gene name here is a mouse gene name. CDR3 residues: CASSDKFNQDTQYF. The CDR3 bases that were read are TGTGCCAGCAGTGACAAGTTTAACCAAGAC. The gene calls are TRBV13-3 and TRBJ2-5; D not certain. From the germline J gene comes the end of the CDR3, since the read stops 4 residues before it. The CDR3 loop spans 14 amino acids. V lost 2 bases and J lost 0, with 7 bases in between. The germline V gene has CDR1 NNHDY and CDR2 SYVADS.

Only a few counts were recorded for this clone. Gene names denote mouse genes. Read coverage stops 4 residues before the CDR3 terminus; the germline J gene supplies the remainder. The chain uses TRBV1 and TRBJ2-1, with D possibly being TRBD1 (5 bases). The CDR3 has 16 amino acids. Deletions cut 3 bases from V and 0 bases from J, with 12 bases between. The germline CDR1 and CDR2 sequences are NSQYPW and LRSPGD (reference sequence). The sequenced part of the CDR3 DNA is TGCACCTGCAGTGCCGACAGCATTTATAACTATGCT. Its translation: CTCSADSIYNYA. The complete CDR3 protein is CTCSADSIYNYAEQFF.